These 14 T cell receptor beta chains were all obtained from the same sample, sequenced in a study of CD4 T cells in relation to SARS-CoV-2 and coronaviruses. No antigen has been assigned to these receptors. CD4+ T cells from unexposed donors were obtained before the COVID-19 pandemic (2011-2018). After less than 11 days of culture, CD4+ T cells were isolated. Produced via immunoSEQ multiplex PCR; TCRdb's table is partial and in-frame only. The sample shows roughly 20,000 clones, approximately 78% of them seen only once. Sample: CD4+ T cells from PBMCs, cultured in vitro. The receptors were gathered from a human donor in good health.

The rearrangement joins TRBV25-1 to TRBJ2-1; a weak D match, TRBD1 (6 bases). Between the trimmed V and J ends, which lost 1 base and 15 bases, there was a span of 22 bases. The CDR3 has 15 residues. Germline V gene lookup returns CDR1 MGHDK and CDR2 SYGVNS. CDR3 loop: CASSESARDTVAGFF. CDR3 nucleotide sequence: TGTGCCAGCAGTGAATCCGCCAGGGACACCGTCGCCGGGTTCTTC.

In its sample, this clone was seen a few times. This chain uses TRBV11-3 with TRBJ2-5, with D possibly matching TRBD2 (8 bases). The V end was cut by 1 base, the J end by 2 bases, with 17 bases between. Per the germline V gene, CDR1 is SGHNT and CDR2 is YENEEA. This CDR3 comprises 17 residues. Written as DNA, the CDR3 is TGTGCCAGCAGCTTAGGCGGGAGGACAGGAACGCAAGAGACCCAGTACTTC. The encoded protein is CASSLGGRTGTQETQYF.

V and J are TRBV7-8 and TRBJ2-7; 8 bases map to TRBD2. V gave up 1 base and J gave up 6 bases; unmatched junction bases: 8. This CDR3 has 15 residues. Per the germline V gene, CDR1 is SGHVS and CDR2 is FQNEAQ. The CDR3, as DNA: TGTGCCAGCAGCTTAGTACGGGAGGGCCCCGCCGAGCAGTACTTC. It translates to CASSLVREGPAEQYF.

This clone was seen a handful of times. The V call is TRBV30, the J call TRBJ1-4; no clear D gene. Trimming removed 5 bases from V and 3 bases from J, with 16 bases in between. Germline CDR1 is GTSNPN and CDR2 is SVGIG (reference sequence). The CDR3 is made up of 15 amino acids. The DNA of the CDR3 is TGTGCCTGGCGAATTAATTCGGGCGCTAATGAAAAACTGTTTTTT. Protein sequence: CAWRINSGANEKLFF.

The rearrangement uses TRBV10-3 and TRBJ2-7; 7 bases line up with TRBD1. Germline V gene lookup returns CDR1 ENHRY and CDR2 SYGVKD. V gave up 10 bases and J gave up 3 bases; unmatched junction bases: 12. The CDR3 runs to 14 residues. The CDR3 DNA reads as TGTGCCACGACGGGACAGCAAACCTACTACGAGCAGTACTTC. Protein sequence: CATTGQQTYYEQYF.

V usage is TRBV30 and J usage is TRBJ1-5; D gene unclear. Germline V gene sequence: CDR1 GTSNPN, CDR2 SVGIG (reference sequence). This CDR3 is 14 amino acids long. V lost 0 bases, J lost 0 bases, and 6 bases lay in between. The CDR3 is CAWSVTASNQPQHF. The CDR3 nucleotides are TGTGCCTGGAGTGTCACCGCTAGCAATCAGCCCCAGCATTTT.

A single count supports this clone. The rearrangement joins TRBV6-5 to TRBJ2-7; TRBD1 is a possible D gene (5 bases). The CDR3 sequence is 11 residues long. Germline V gene data show CDR1 as MNHEY and CDR2 as SVGAGI. V dropped 6 bases and J dropped 5 bases, with 8 bases sitting between them. CDR3 in DNA: TGTGCCAGCAGGCAGGGAAACGAGCAGTACTTC. Its protein product is CASRQGNEQYF.

The gene calls are TRBV7-3 and TRBJ2-5, with unresolved D. Trimming pared 2 bases from V and 0 bases from J, leaving 4 bases between. Germline V gene data show CDR1 as SGHTA and CDR2 as FQGTGA. The CDR3 has 13 amino acids. The CDR3, as DNA: TGTGCCAGCAGCTTAGTATACCAAGAGACCCAGTACTTC. Translated: CASSLVYQETQYF.

The chain has TRBV3-1 (or the pseudogene TRBV3-2) and TRBJ1-6; no clear D. V lost 4 bases and J lost 0, with 1 base in between. Per the germline V gene, CDR1 is LGHDT and CDR2 is YNNKEL (reference sequence). CDR3 length equals 13 residues. In DNA, the CDR3 is TGTGCCAGCAGCCCCTCCTATAATTCACCCCTCCACTTT. Its translation is CASSPSYNSPLHF.

This CDR3 reads CASKISGRSTDTQYF. CDR3 bases: TGTGCCAGCAAGATTAGCGGGCGGAGCACAGATACGCAGTATTTT. The chain links TRBV2 to TRBJ2-3; 7 bases match TRBD2. CDR1 SNHLY and CDR2 FYNNEI come from the germline V gene. The CDR3 runs 15 residues. V trimming: 7 bases; J trimming: 0 bases; junction bases outside the gene matches: 7.

The J gene is TRBJ1-1, the V gene TRBV18; D might be TRBD1 (6 bases). V lost 4 bases to trimming and J lost 1 base, with 13 bases between them. Germline CDR1 KGHSH, CDR2 LQKENI. The CDR3 extends over 15 amino acids. DNA for the CDR3: TGTGCCAGCTCACAACAAACAGGGCCGAACACTGAAGCTTTCTTT. Translated: CASSQQTGPNTEAFF.

The V call is TRBV30, the J call TRBJ1-1, with 7 bases matching TRBD1. Germline V gene lookup returns CDR1 GTSNPN and CDR2 SVGIG (reference sequence). V shed 2 bases and J 4 bases; nucleotides not matched to a gene: 4. The length of the CDR3 is 13 residues. The CDR3 spells CAWSLQGSTEAFF. Written as DNA, the CDR3 is TGTGCCTGGAGTCTACAGGGGAGCACTGAAGCTTTCTTT.

The rearrangement links TRBV19 to TRBJ2-5; TRBD1 matches 10 bases. This CDR3 has 14 residues. Trimming at V came to 9 bases and at J to 0 bases, leaving 4 bases not matched to a gene. Germline CDR1 LNHDA, CDR2 SQIVND (reference sequence). Here the CDR3 reads CASRDRGDQETQYF. For the CDR3, the DNA is TGTGCCAGCAGGGACAGGGGAGACCAAGAGACCCAGTACTTC.

The chain is built from TRBV15 and TRBJ1-3, with D possibly TRBD1 on 5 matching bases. The germline V and J ends were trimmed by 8 bases and 4 bases, with 15 bases remaining between them. In germline, CDR1 is LNHNV, CDR2 YYDKDF (reference sequence). CDR3 length: 14 residues. CDR3 region: CATSLGQRGNTIYF. CDR3 DNA sequence: TGTGCCACCTCTTTAGGACAACGGGGAAACACCATATATTTT. The full variable domain, its missing parts supplied by reference TRBV15 and TRBJ1-3, is DAMVIQNPRYQVTQFGKPVTLSCSQTLNHNVMYWYQQKSSQAPKLLFHYYDKDFNNEADTPDNFQSRRPNTSFCFLDIRSPGLGDTAMYLCATSLGQRGNTIYFGEGSWLTVV.